Listed here are 19 T cell receptor beta chains from one sample, sequenced in a study of blood T cell repertoires in COVID-19. Profiling relied on immunoSEQ multiplex PCR, and the TCRdb table lists in-frame clones only, not all of them. This table has approximately 210,000 clones, 80% to 85% appearing once. The source material was peripheral blood. The source is a man aged 25-45 years with active or convalescent COVID-19.

This clone was seen once. The chain uses TRBV5-5 and TRBJ1-1; D not certain. Trimming removed 0 bases from V and 5 bases from J, with 8 bases in between. This CDR3 is 13 amino acids long. The germline V gene encodes CDR1 SGHKS and CDR2 YYEKEE (reference sequence). The CDR3, as DNA: TGTGCCAGCAGCTTGGTTCCGGGGACTGAAGCTTTCTTT. Encoded protein: CASSLVPGTEAFF.

This clone was seen just once. V is TRBV4-2 and J is TRBJ2-1; TRBD2 aligns across 10 bases. Trimming at V came to 0 bases and at J to 10 bases, leaving 18 bases not matched to a gene. Germline assignment: CDR1 LGHNA and CDR2 YNFKEQ. The CDR3 runs to 19 residues. The CDR3 is CASSQEGSANRGLAEEQFF. The DNA of the CDR3 is TGTGCCAGCAGCCAAGAGGGCTCCGCCAACCGCGGACTAGCGGAAGAGCAGTTCTTC.

In DNA, the CDR3 is TGTGCCAGTCAACGATCCGGGACAGGGGCATCACCCCTCCACTTT. Protein product: CASQRSGTGASPLHF. The rearrangement uses TRBV6-5 and TRBJ1-6, with 10 bases identical to TRBD1. CDR1 and CDR2 from the germline V gene are MNHEY and SVGAGI. The CDR3 totals 15 residues. V was pared by 9 bases and J by 10 bases, with 12 bases of the junction left unmatched.

The rearrangement links TRBV14 to TRBJ1-2, with 8 bases identical to TRBD1. The CDR3 runs 16 residues. Germline V gene data show CDR1 as SGHDN and CDR2 as FVKESK. V was clipped by 1 base and J by 8 bases; unmatched bases: 12. The CDR3 spells CASSQGGGQGLEGYTF. CDR3 nucleotides: TGTGCCAGCAGCCAAGGTGGAGGACAGGGCTTAGAGGGCTACACCTTC.

This clone has more than one count but fewer than ten. The V gene is TRBV9, the J gene TRBJ1-5; TRBD1 agrees at 8 bases. The germline gives CDR1 SGDLS, CDR2 YYNGEE. V was clipped by 1 base and J by 4 bases; unmatched bases: 4. The length of the CDR3 is 15 residues. In nucleotides, the CDR3 is TGTGCCAGCAGCGTAACAGGGGGAGTTAATCAGCCCCAGCATTTT. Its translation is CASSVTGGVNQPQHF. Drawing the rest from reference TRBV9 and TRBJ1-5, the complete variable domain is DSGVTQTPKHLITATGQRVTLRCSPRSGDLSVYWYQQSLDQGLQFLIQYYNGEERAKGNILERFSAQQFPDLHSELNLSSLELGDSALYFCASSVTGGVNQPQHFGDGTRLSIL.

This clone was recorded a few times. The chain joins TRBV27 to TRBJ2-7; D unclear. V dropped 2 bases and J dropped 4 bases, with 9 bases sitting between them. The V gene's germline CDR1 is MNHEY and CDR2 SMNVEV (reference sequence). CDR3 length equals 13 residues. The DNA for the CDR3 is TGTGCCAGCAGTTTACTAGATAGGTACGAGCAGTACTTC. It encodes CASSLLDRYEQYF.

The chain uses TRBV15 and TRBJ2-7; tentatively, D is TRBD1 (6 bases). CDR1 and CDR2 from the germline V gene are LNHNV and YYDKDF (reference sequence). V lost 8 bases, J lost 5 bases, and 19 bases lay in between. The CDR3 totals 14 residues. The CDR3 DNA reads as TGTGCCACCGGTGCAACAGGGCTTGGTAACGAGCAGTACTTC. Translated: CATGATGLGNEQYF.

This clone was counted a few times. The V gene is TRBV4-1, the J gene TRBJ2-7; a possible D gene is TRBD1 (6 bases). The CDR3 is 16 residues long. The V end lost 1 base, the J end lost 5 bases, and 18 bases lay between the germline ends. The V gene's germline CDR1 is MGHRA and CDR2 YSYEKL. The CDR3 spells CASSQALGRGSDEQYF. The DNA for the CDR3 is TGCGCCAGCAGCCAAGCTTTGGGCAGGGGTAGCGACGAGCAGTACTTC.

This chain links TRBV6-5 with TRBJ2-3; 7 bases agree with TRBD2. Germline V gene lookup returns CDR1 MNHEY and CDR2 SVGAGI. The V gene end was trimmed by 4 bases and the J gene end by 4 bases; junction bases not matched to a gene: 8. CDR3 length: 15 residues. CDR3 DNA sequence: TGTGCCAGCAGTTCGGGGGGTCGAGCCGCAGATACGCAGTATTTT. This sequence encodes CASSSGGRAADTQYF.

This clone has just one count. The rearrangement links TRBV3-1 (or the pseudogene TRBV3-2) to TRBJ1-1, with 8 bases aligning to TRBD1. The CDR3 has 15 amino acids. J gave up 1 base and V 3 bases, and 4 bases lay outside the gene matches. Germline V gene lookup returns CDR1 LGHDT and CDR2 YNNKEL (reference sequence). The CDR3 region is CASSQRQGSNTEAFF. The CDR3, as DNA: TGTGCCAGCAGCCAGCGACAGGGGTCGAACACTGAAGCTTTCTTT.

The rearrangement joins TRBV5-1 to TRBJ2-4; no clear D gene. The V gene lost 4 bases and the J gene lost 1 base, with 18 bases spanning the gap. CDR3 length equals 17 residues. Germline V gene data show CDR1 as SGHRS and CDR2 as YFSETQ. The CDR3 DNA reads as TGCGCCAGCAGCCCTGACCTCGAGGTCGTGGCCAAAAACATTCAGTACTTC. Encoded protein: CASSPDLEVVAKNIQYF.

The chain employs TRBV14 and TRBJ2-7; D is unresolved. CDR1 is SGHDN and CDR2 is FVKESK in the germline V gene. Between the trimmed V and J ends, which lost 0 bases and 5 bases, there was a span of 2 bases. The CDR3 contains 11 residues. CDR3 loop: CASSQDNEQYF. CDR3 nucleotide sequence: TGTGCCAGCAGCCAAGATAACGAGCAGTACTTC.

The rearrangement links TRBV11-2 to TRBJ1-5; no clear D. This CDR3 has 13 amino acids. Germline V gives CDR1 SGHAT, CDR2 FQNNGV. V shed 4 bases and J shed 5 bases, with 9 bases lying between them. CDR3 amino acids: CASSSNLYQPQHF. The DNA of the CDR3 is TGTGCCAGCAGCTCCAACTTGTATCAGCCCCAGCATTTT.

CDR3 sequence reads: CASRILGQVDYEQYF. CDR3 sequence (DNA): TGTGCCAGCAGGATTTTAGGACAGGTGGATTACGAGCAGTACTTC. The rearrangement joins TRBV6-5 to TRBJ2-7; 7 nucleotides match TRBD1. The trim removed 6 bases at V and 4 bases at J, leaving 12 bases unmatched. The CDR3 extends over 15 amino acids. Germline V lookup: CDR1 MNHEY, CDR2 SVGAGI.

This chain connects TRBV2 to TRBJ1-5; tentatively, D is TRBD1 (6 bases). Deletions cut 4 bases from V and 10 bases from J, with 17 bases between. The CDR3 is 14 amino acids. Germline V CDR1 and CDR2: SNHLY, FYNNEI. This CDR3 reads CASSARQTGGPQHF. For the CDR3, the DNA is TGTGCCAGCAGTGCGCGGCAGACAGGAGGACCCCAGCATTTT.

The chain joins TRBV7-2 to TRBJ2-3, with 7 bases aligning to TRBD2. Losses at the gene ends were 5 bases for V and 1 base for J; bases not matched to a gene: 15. The CDR3 spans 18 residues. Germline CDR1 is SGHTA and CDR2 is FQGNSA. For the CDR3, the DNA is TGTGCCAGCAGCGAAGGGTCTCTAGCGGCCCTAGGCACAGATACGCAGTATTTT. Residues: CASSEGSLAALGTDTQYF.

The chain recombines TRBV10-2 with TRBJ1-1; D is possibly TRBD1 (6 bases). This CDR3 region has 13 residues. V lost 4 bases and J 7 bases, leaving 13 bases between the germline ends. Germline V gene lookup returns CDR1 WSHSY and CDR2 SAAADI. The CDR3 region is CASSGALGHEAFF. The DNA for the CDR3 is TGCGCCAGCAGTGGAGCCCTGGGACATGAAGCTTTCTTT.

About this clone itself: This sample also contains other DNA sequences that code for the same CDR3. The CDR3 nucleotides read TGTGCCAGCAGCTTAGGTAGCGGGGTCTACAATGAGCAGTTCTTC. This codes for CASSLGSGVYNEQFF. This rearrangement joins TRBV7-2 to TRBJ2-1, with TRBD2 matching 8 bases. The CDR3 contains 15 residues. The V gene end was trimmed by 1 base and the J gene end by 3 bases; junction bases not matched to a gene: 2. From germline, CDR1 is SGHTA and CDR2 FQGNSA.

The rearrangement joins TRBV6-4 to TRBJ1-5; possibly TRBD1 for D (6 bases). The CDR3 consists of 13 residues. The germline V and J ends were trimmed by 6 bases and 7 bases, with 13 bases remaining between them. Germline V CDR1 and CDR2: MRHNA, SNTAGT. CDR3 loop: CASSTGSGQPQHF. The CDR3 region has the DNA TGTGCCAGCAGCACAGGGTCTGGACAGCCCCAGCATTTT.